What follows are 6 T cell receptor beta chains derived from one specimen sequenced in a study of T cells in Graves' hyperthyroidism and ophthalmopathy. RNA transcripts served as the template for amplifying TCR beta CDR3 regions. Primed by the HTBI set, a first-round RT-PCR was run on the TCR CDR3. TCRdb reprocessed the multiplex PCR reads with MiXCR, giving one entry per CDR3 protein. The sample holds approximately 600,000 distinct CDR3 sequences, approximately 14% seen once. Input material: blood. The receptors stem from a woman younger than 45 with Graves' hyperthyroidism that later progressed to Graves' ophthalmopathy.

This clonotype was observed at least ten times. The V gene is TRBV12-5, the J gene TRBJ2-1; 8 nucleotides agree with TRBD1. Per germline, CDR1 LGHNT and CDR2 FRNRAP. Losses at the gene ends were 3 bases for V and 5 bases for J; bases not matched to a gene: 9. The CDR3 length is 16 residues. The CDR3 nucleotides are TGTGCTAGTGGTTTAGGGCGGACAGGGATGGACAATGAGCAGTTCTTC. Encoded protein: CASGLGRTGMDNEQFF. The variable domain in full, completed from reference TRBV12-5 and TRBJ2-1, reads DARVTQTPRHKVTEMGQEVTMRCQPILGHNTVFWYRQTMMQGLELLAYFRNRAPLDDSGMPKDRFSAEMPDATLATLKIQPSEPRDSAVYFCASGLGRTGMDNEQFFGPGTRLTVL.

To note about this clonotype: This may be a read error: a much more frequent sequence differs by one nucleotide. The CDR3 here is CATIIPRRLKTVGLYNGQFF. The CDR3 DNA is TGTGCCACCATTATCCCCCGGAGGCTAAAAACGGTGGGGCTTTACAATGGGCAGTTCTTC. V is TRBV24-1 and J is TRBJ2-1, with D possibly called TRBD1 or TRBD2 (5 bases each). CDR3 length: 20 amino acids. Germline lookup yields CDR1 KGHDR and CDR2 SFDVKD.

Many counts were recorded for this clonotype. This chain connects TRBV30 to TRBJ2-1, with D possibly called TRBD1 or TRBD2 (5 bases each). CDR1 and CDR2 (germline): GTSNPN, SVGIG (reference sequence). CDR3 length equals 13 residues. Trimming shortened V by 4 bases and J by 6 bases, and 13 bases separated the two germline ends. CDR3 coding DNA: TGTGCCTGGAACGTGGTAGGGACCAATGAGCAGTTCTTC. Translating it yields CAWNVVGTNEQFF. Filled out from reference TRBV30 and TRBJ2-1, the complete variable domain reads SQTIHQWPATLVQPVGSPLSLECTVEGTSNPNLYWYRQAAGRGLQLLFYSVGIGQISSEVPQNLSASRPQDRQFILSSKKLLLSDSGFYLCAWNVVGTNEQFFGPGTRLTVL.

The chain is built from TRBV28 and TRBJ1-1, with TRBD1 matching 9 bases. The CDR3 has 16 amino acids. The ends lost 3 bases at V and 1 base at J; junction bases unmatched: 6. CDR1 and CDR2 from the germline V gene are MDHEN and SYDVKM. CDR3 bases: TGTGCCAGCAGTTTTCTTGGGACAGGGTGGAACACTGAAGCTTTCTTT. This codes for CASSFLGTGWNTEAFF.

This clonotype was counted ten times or more. The chain has TRBV7-3 and TRBJ1-1, with D possibly TRBD1 on 5 matching bases. V was trimmed by 5 bases and J by 1 base, leaving 14 bases between them. Germline V gene data show CDR1 as SGHTA and CDR2 as FQGTGA. This CDR3 is 15 amino acids long. Written as DNA, the CDR3 is TGTGCCAGCAGCCTAGGAAAGGGGCCGAACACTGAAGCTTTCTTT. Translated: CASSLGKGPNTEAFF.

The chain carries TRBV20-1 and TRBJ1-5, with unresolved D. Trimming removed 4 bases from V and 0 bases from J, with 7 bases in between. The CDR3 sequence is 13 residues long. CDR1 is DFQATT and CDR2 is SNEGSKA in the germline V gene (reference sequence). This CDR3 reads CSAKPVSNQPQHF. The CDR3 DNA is TGCAGTGCTAAACCGGTTAGCAATCAGCCCCAGCATTTT.